Following are 9 T cell receptor beta chains from one sample sequenced in a study of T-cell reconstitution after alpha-beta-depleted transplantation in children. The authors prepared the TCRbeta library with unique molecular identifiers. TCRdb recomputed calls from the PCR reads with MiXCR, one row per CDR3 protein. The sample shows some 550,000 distinct CDR3 sequences, roughly 18% of them seen only once. Source: PBMCs from the stem cell graft donor, taken from the stem cell graft. These receptor sequences come from a human donor who donated a stem cell graft to a child with acute lymphoblastic leukemia.

The V and J genes are TRBV4-1 and TRBJ2-2; TRBD1 aligns across 7 bases. Germline assignment: CDR1 MGHRA and CDR2 YSYEKL. Unmatched junction bases numbered 10, after V lost 1 base and J lost 5 bases. This CDR3 contains 17 residues. The CDR3 DNA is TGCGCCAGCAGCCAAGCATTAGGGGGCGCTTATACCGGGGAGCTGTTTTTT. Its protein is CASSQALGGAYTGELFF.

This clonotype was picked up a small number of times. The chain is built from TRBV11-2 and TRBJ1-6; the D is unclear. Trimming removed 5 bases at V and 6 bases at J, with 14 bases between. The CDR3 runs to 15 residues. Germline CDR1 SGHAT, CDR2 FQNNGV. CDR3 sequence (DNA): TGTGCCAGCAGCGGATTTGACTGGGTTAATTCACCCCTCCACTTT. As protein: CASSGFDWVNSPLHF.

Only a few counts were recorded for this clonotype. This rearrangement joins TRBV10-3 to TRBJ2-1, with 9 positions matching TRBD1. After removal of 3 bases from V and 9 bases from J, the junction contained 18 bases not matched to a gene. This CDR3 has 18 amino acids. Germline V gene data show CDR1 as ENHRY and CDR2 as SYGVKD. This CDR3 is CAISESGQGGVGEVEQFF. CDR3 DNA sequence: TGTGCCATCAGTGAATCGGGACAGGGTGGAGTGGGAGAAGTTGAGCAGTTCTTC.

The chain is built from TRBV15 and TRBJ2-5; D is tentatively TRBD1 or TRBD2 (5 bases each). Trimming pared 1 base from V and 5 bases from J, leaving 11 bases between. The CDR3 consists of 14 residues. CDR1 and CDR2 from the germline V gene are LNHNV and YYDKDF (reference sequence). CDR3 sequence reads: CATSRGGVVETQYF. The DNA for the CDR3 is TGTGCCACCAGCAGAGGAGGGGTAGTGGAGACCCAGTACTTC.

V and J are TRBV24-1 and TRBJ2-3; no clear D. V gave up 5 bases and J gave up 3 bases, with 2 bases separating them. The CDR3 runs to 11 residues. Per the germline V gene, CDR1 is KGHDR and CDR2 is SFDVKD. The CDR3 sequence: CATSATDTQYF. CDR3 sequence (DNA): TGTGCCACCAGTGCAACAGATACGCAGTATTTT.

This clonotype has a handful of counts. V is TRBV4-2 and J is TRBJ2-2; 7 bases are a match to TRBD2. The germline gives CDR1 LGHNA, CDR2 YNFKEQ. V trimming: 0 bases; J trimming: 6 bases; junction bases outside the gene matches: 7. The CDR3 has 16 residues. Written as DNA, the CDR3 is TGTGCCAGCAGCCAAGAGGGAGGGAGGGCATCCGGGGAGCTGTTTTTT. Translating gives CASSQEGGRASGELFF.

The sample holds a few counts of this clonotype. This chain links TRBV10-3 with TRBJ2-7, with D possibly being TRBD1 (5 bases). V gave up 10 bases and J gave up 6 bases, with 19 bases separating them. Germline values: CDR1 ENHRY, CDR2 SYGVKD. The CDR3 has 13 amino acids. The CDR3 protein is CATLQGPVGEQYF. CDR3 DNA: TGTGCCACTCTGCAGGGTCCGGTGGGCGAGCAGTACTTC.

There are a few counts of this clonotype. J is TRBJ2-7 and V is TRBV4-1; TRBD2 agrees at 9 bases. CDR1 MGHRA and CDR2 YSYEKL come from the germline V gene. V shed 0 bases, J shed 3 bases, and the junction held 12 bases outside the gene matches. This CDR3 has 18 amino acids. CDR3 nucleotide sequence: TGCGCCAGCAGCCAAGATCCCGTGGGACTAGCTGGGAACTACGAGCAGTACTTC. Translation gives CASSQDPVGLAGNYEQYF.

This clonotype was detected a few times. V is TRBV5-1 and J is TRBJ2-1; TRBD2 matches 12 bases. Germline V gene data show CDR1 as SGHRS and CDR2 as YFSETQ. V lost 4 bases to trimming and J lost 3 bases; unmatched junction nucleotides: 11. CDR3 size: 18 residues. CDR3 coding DNA: TGCGCCAGCAGCCTGGGACTAGCGGGCCTTTCCATCTACAATGAGCAGTTCTTC. This codes for CASSLGLAGLSIYNEQFF.